The 18 T cell receptor beta chains in this list originate from one sample, sequenced in a study of blood T cell repertoires in COVID-19. TCRdb's table, derived via immunoSEQ multiplex PCR, lists solely in-frame clones and lacks some. In the table there are about 140,000 clones, 80% of which are singletons. Sample: peripheral blood. The receptors here all came from a man aged 65-85 years who had recovered from COVID-19.

In its sample, this clone was seen a few times. The chain joins TRBV27 to TRBJ2-7, with 10 nucleotides matching TRBD2. Germline V gene data show CDR1 as MNHEY and CDR2 as SMNVEV (reference sequence). The V segment lost 5 bases and the J segment 3 bases; nucleotides outside the gene matches: 10. The CDR3 spans 16 residues. CDR3 in amino acids: CASSILGVAGGYEQYF. CDR3 nucleotide sequence: TGTGCCAGCAGTATCCTGGGGGTAGCGGGAGGCTACGAGCAGTACTTC.

The J gene is TRBJ1-3, the V gene TRBV11-2; 9 bases are a match to TRBD1. Germline trimming cut 5 bases from V and 0 bases from J; bases unmatched to any gene: 8. The CDR3 loop spans 17 amino acids. CDR1 and CDR2 from the germline V gene are SGHAT and FQNNGV. CDR3 residues: CASSIPPGQGSGNTIYF. CDR3 DNA: TGTGCCAGCAGCATACCCCCGGGACAGGGCTCTGGAAACACCATATATTTT.

This clone was observed once. The CDR3 loop reads CASSLASGQVNEKLFF. CDR3 nucleotide sequence: TGCGCCAGCAGCTTGGCCTCGGGACAGGTTAATGAAAAACTGTTTTTT. This rearrangement joins TRBV5-1 to TRBJ1-4; 8 bases fit TRBD1. V lost 0 bases to trimming and J lost 4 bases; unmatched junction nucleotides: 5. This CDR3 comprises 16 residues. CDR1 and CDR2 from the germline V gene are SGHRS and YFSETQ.

The rearrangement links TRBV3-1 (or the pseudogene TRBV3-2) to TRBJ1-5; D unresolved. V lost 0 bases and J lost 3, with 9 bases in between. In germline, CDR1 is LGHDT, CDR2 YNNKEL (reference sequence). CDR3 size: 15 residues. Here the CDR3 DNA reads TGTGCCAGCAGCCAAGACCGTGGGCCCAATCAGCCCCAGCATTTT. Its translation is CASSQDRGPNQPQHF.

The genes are TRBV5-6 and TRBJ1-1; D call uncertain. The CDR3 totals 13 residues. Germline CDR1 and CDR2: SGHDT and YYEEEE. V lost 5 bases to trimming and J lost 6 bases, with 14 bases between them. The CDR3, as DNA: TGTGCCAGCAGTCTGACTTCTGGTGCTGAAGCTTTCTTT. Protein: CASSLTSGAEAFF. The variable domain in full, with the rest retrieved from reference TRBV5-6 and TRBJ1-1, is DAGVTQSPTHLIKTRGQQVTLRCSPKSGHDTVSWYQQALGQGPQFIFQYYEEEERQRGNFPDRFSGHQFPNYSSELNVNALLLGDSALYLCASSLTSGAEAFFGQGTRLTVV.

This clone has just a few counts. The CDR3 DNA is TGTGCCACATTAGGGGGCATCTGGGGCTACACCTTC. Translating gives CATLGGIWGYTF. The rearrangement uses TRBV10-3 and TRBJ1-2, with TRBD1 matching 7 bases. The germline CDR1 and CDR2 sequences are ENHRY and SYGVKD. The junction had 10 bases not matched to a gene; V was cut back by 10 bases and J by 8 bases. This CDR3 contains 12 residues.

The rearrangement links TRBV18 to TRBJ1-1; D uncertain. Trimming left V 2 bases short and J 3 bases short, with 7 bases between. Germline V gene data show CDR1 as KGHSH and CDR2 as LQKENI. CDR3 length: 13 residues. Here the CDR3 reads CASSPRRDTEAFF. The CDR3, as DNA: TGTGCCAGCTCACCAAGGAGGGACACTGAAGCTTTCTTT. Full variable domain (missing parts from reference TRBV18 and TRBJ1-1): NAGVMQNPRHLVRRRGQEARLRCSPMKGHSHVYWYRQLPEEGLKFMVYLQKENIIDESGMPKERFSAEFPKEGPSILRIQQVVRGDSAAYFCASSPRRDTEAFFGQGTRLTVV.

The V and J genes are TRBV30 and TRBJ2-7, with D hard to call. CDR3 size: 12 residues. The germline V gene has CDR1 GTSNPN and CDR2 SVGIG (reference sequence). The V end was cut by 0 bases, the J end by 7 bases, with 10 bases between. This chain's CDR3 is CAWSVLVSEQYF. Written as DNA, the CDR3 is TGTGCCTGGAGTGTACTTGTCTCGGAGCAGTACTTC.

This chain joins TRBV5-6 and TRBJ2-7; 7 positions match TRBD1. The CDR3 sequence is 15 residues long. The germline gives CDR1 SGHDT, CDR2 YYEEEE. J gave up 2 bases and V 5 bases, and 10 bases lay outside the gene matches. The chain's CDR3 is CASSWVTGMTYEQYF. The CDR3 nucleotides are TGTGCCAGCAGTTGGGTGACAGGGATGACCTACGAGCAGTACTTC.

This chain uses TRBV18 with TRBJ2-5; D not resolved. The CDR3 consists of 13 residues. CDR1 is KGHSH, CDR2 LQKENI, per germline. Trimming pared 2 bases from V and 2 bases from J, leaving 6 bases between. The CDR3 DNA reads TGTGCCAGCTCACCAATTCAACAAGAGACCCAGTACTTC. The encoded protein is CASSPIQQETQYF.

To note about this clone: The sample holds other DNA sequences that translate to the same CDR3. The chain links TRBV5-4 to TRBJ2-1; 8 bases agree with TRBD2. This CDR3 comprises 15 residues. The V segment lost 0 bases and the J segment 2 bases; nucleotides outside the gene matches: 1. CDR1 is SGHNT, CDR2 YYREEE, per germline (reference sequence). CDR3 nucleotide sequence: TGTGCCAGCAGCTTGGTACTAGCGGCCTACAATGAGCAGTTCTTC. It is translated as CASSLVLAAYNEQFF.

This rearrangement joins TRBV15 to TRBJ2-2; 8 bases map to TRBD1. V gave up 4 bases and J gave up 4 bases; unmatched junction bases: 2. CDR3 length equals 14 residues. Germline values: CDR1 LNHNV, CDR2 YYDKDF (reference sequence). The CDR3: CATSNTGGTGELFF. CDR3 nucleotide sequence: TGTGCCACCAGCAATACAGGGGGCACCGGGGAGCTGTTTTTT.

The chain employs TRBV6-5 and TRBJ2-1; 7 bases are a match to TRBD2. Germline V gene sequence: CDR1 MNHEY, CDR2 SVGAGI. V was pared by 4 bases and J by 10 bases, with 4 bases of the junction left unmatched. The CDR3 contains 12 residues. The CDR3 region has the DNA TGTGCCAGCAGTTTCGGACTAGGGGAGCAGTTCTTC. It yields the protein CASSFGLGEQFF.

V and J are TRBV23-1 and TRBJ1-1, with 10 bases fitting TRBD1. TRBV23-1 has ORF status, its function being uncertain. The CDR3 is 17 amino acids. V shed 3 bases and J 0 bases; nucleotides not matched to a gene: 7. This CDR3 reads CASSHSRTGGMNTEAFF. Written as DNA, the CDR3 is TGCGCCAGCAGTCACTCGAGGACAGGGGGGATGAACACTGAAGCTTTCTTT.

The rearrangement uses TRBV5-1 and TRBJ1-2; 7 bases are shared with TRBD1. V shed 4 bases and J 1 base; nucleotides not matched to a gene: 10. The germline gives CDR1 SGHRS, CDR2 YFSETQ. The CDR3 runs 16 residues. The CDR3 DNA sequence: TGCGCCAGCAGCGCCGACAGGGTCCGGTATAACTATGGCTACACCTTC. Translation: CASSADRVRYNYGYTF.

The chain links TRBV9 to TRBJ1-2, with D possibly being TRBD1 (6 bases). There are 15 residues in the CDR3. V was pared by 2 bases and J by 8 bases, with 19 bases between. Germline V gene lookup returns CDR1 SGDLS and CDR2 YYNGEE. The DNA for the CDR3 is TGTGCCAGCAGCGTTCAGGGGAGTGAATTTGGGGGCTACACCTTC. Protein: CASSVQGSEFGGYTF. Combining the CDR3 with reference TRBV9 and TRBJ1-2 gives the whole variable domain DSGVTQTPKHLITATGQRVTLRCSPRSGDLSVYWYQQSLDQGLQFLIQYYNGEERAKGNILERFSAQQFPDLHSELNLSSLELGDSALYFCASSVQGSEFGGYTFGSGTRLTVV.

For this clone: Other DNA variants within this sample encode the same CDR3. The genes are TRBV9 and TRBJ1-3; D ambiguous. V lost 2 bases and J 2 bases, leaving 8 bases between the germline ends. Germline V CDR1 and CDR2: SGDLS, YYNGEE. The CDR3 length is 14 residues. CDR3 region: CASSVSGTGNTIYF. CDR3 sequence (DNA): TGTGCCAGCAGCGTCTCGGGAACTGGAAACACCATATATTTT.

The J gene is TRBJ2-3, the V gene TRBV29-1; maybe TRBD1 (6 bases). Germline CDR1 SQVTM, CDR2 ANQGSEA. The CDR3 extends over 14 amino acids. The CDR3 region is CSHISGGISDTQYF. In DNA, the CDR3 is TGCAGTCATATATCTGGGGGCATTTCAGATACGCAGTATTTT.